This paragraph covers one T cell receptor beta chain sequence. These data come from a study of blood T cell repertoires in COVID-19. At the level of the study: From the United States, Italy and Spain came samples of acute and convalescent COVID-19.

The germline CDR1 and CDR2 sequences are LNHNV and YYDKDF (reference sequence). Trimming shortened V by 0 bases and J by 1 base, and 13 bases separated the two germline ends. The CDR3 has 18 residues. Sequencing used immunoSEQ multiplex PCR; TCRdb keeps in-frame clones, though not all of them. The sample consists of a few hundred thousand clones, 70% to 90% of them appearing once. Donors in Cohort 3 counted as recovered after two negative PCRs, clearance, or symptom resolution. The origin of this receptor is a man aged 25 to 45 who had recovered from COVID-19. The chain is built from TRBV15 and TRBJ1-6; TRBD1 is a possible D gene (6 bases). Sequences were obtained from PBMCs or T cells enriched from blood (not recorded which). The CDR3 is CATSRDRGLRSYNSPLHF. The CDR3 DNA follows: TGTGCCACCAGCAGAGACAGGGGCCTCAGGTCCTATAATTCACCCCTCCACTTT.